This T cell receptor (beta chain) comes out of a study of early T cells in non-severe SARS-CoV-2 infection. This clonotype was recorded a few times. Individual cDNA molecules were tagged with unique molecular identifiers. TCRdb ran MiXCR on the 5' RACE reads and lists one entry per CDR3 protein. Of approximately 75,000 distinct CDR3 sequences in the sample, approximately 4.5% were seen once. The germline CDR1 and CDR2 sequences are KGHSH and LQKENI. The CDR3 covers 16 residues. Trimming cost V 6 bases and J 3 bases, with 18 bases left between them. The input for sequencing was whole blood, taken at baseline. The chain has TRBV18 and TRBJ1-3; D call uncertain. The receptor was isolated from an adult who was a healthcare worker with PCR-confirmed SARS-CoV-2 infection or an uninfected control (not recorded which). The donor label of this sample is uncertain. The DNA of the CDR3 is TGTGCCAGCTCCCCCGTGCCGGGCGGTCTTGGAAACACCATATATTTT. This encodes CASSPVPGGLGNTIYF.